This T cell receptor beta chain originates from a study of cytomegalovirus exposure and HLA in healthy donors (dated by TCRdb to the late 2010s). For the study in its entirety: An earlier analysis of some 600 of the donors reported 276 Gb of sequence data and around 120 million unique TCR beta sequences obtained from 180 million or so T cells. An early release that covered several hundred HLA-typed donors contained around 300 gigabases of sequencing data and about 93 million unique TCR sequences. Of the roughly 400 genotyped donors, over 65% fell in the genetic ancestry cluster associated with self-reported Caucasian donors. The aim of the study was to test whether cataloging public T cell receptors could identify signatures of past pathogen exposure. Using immunosequencing, the study profiled T cell repertoires from 666 subjects and related those repertoires to cytomegalovirus serostatus. Along with the approximately 600-subject first cohort, a separate validation cohort of over a hundred different subjects was used. The study combined high-throughput TCR immunosequencing, statistical association of individual TCRs with disease status, and machine learning to predict cytomegalovirus infection status. To study patterns of TCR occurrence, a later analysis re-analyzed previously published TCR beta repertoires from 666 donors and added high-resolution HLA genotyping. In the later analysis, no new phenotypic data were used to find candidate immune exposures; instead, reliance was placed on TCR beta sequences and their occurrence across donors. To decide whether each TCR beta V gene segment behaved as functional or pseudogenic, an earlier analysis of several hundred of the donors relied on high-throughput TCR beta sequencing. Alongside the repertoire data, information on donor age, sex, ethnicity and CMV serostatus was compiled. In a later genetic analysis, genome-wide SNP genotypes for about 55% of the roughly 700 donors were used, and that subset was treated as a discovery cohort. Every repertoire in the discovery cohort had been generated on one and the same sequencing platform. HLA typing included class I and class II loci at four-digit resolution. Typing coverage differed by locus: A, B, C, DRB1 and DQB1 were typed in about 629-640 donors, DQA1 in about 500, DPA1 in 600 to 610, and DPB1 in approximately 450. Because of strong linkage in the cohort, roughly five DR-DQ haplotypes were treated as single units for association and clustering. Among some 410 genotyped donors of the cohort, an average of roughly 240,000 unique TCR beta nucleotide sequences were sequenced per donor, roughly a sixth of them non-productive. General conclusions and limits of the study: V-gene and J-gene trimming of TCR beta chains was associated with a missense DCLRE1C variant in a later genetic analysis, and the association was replicated in an independent cohort. Because HLA typing was missing for some donors at each locus, association tests included only the typed subset. A few of the identified cytomegalovirus-associated TCR beta chains were confirmed in vitro to be specific for cytomegalovirus antigens. In a later analysis, 16,951 TCR beta sequences were associated with specific HLA alleles at a false discovery rate of 0.05. Only TCR beta chains were sequenced in this cohort, and the absence of alpha or paired-chain data limited detectable features. According to a later analysis, most CMV-associated TCR beta chains appeared to be HLA-restricted, and the HLA associations seemed to be driven largely by CMV exposure. In both the original and validation cohorts, the classifier was reported to diagnose cytomegalovirus status with high specificity and sensitivity. Assigning TCR associations to individual alleles was difficult when HLA alleles, especially DR and DQ, strongly co-occurred. Because counts were too low, some 17 rarely observed V segments, including chromosome 9 orphons, were excluded from the earlier analysis of around 640 of the donors. For the cohort, immune exposure information was limited to CMV serostatus. Linkage disequilibrium might explain the correlated functional status among segregating V segments, but an unknown experimental factor could not be ruled out. An earlier analysis of approximately 600 of the donors showed that most TCR beta V segments appeared in productive rearrangements either about 87% or about 30% of the time, which broadly matched IMGT annotations. While some public TCRs were present in many individuals, most TCR sequences turned up only very rarely across donors. In a later analysis, the rate of TCR association differed among HLA loci, with DRB1 alleles having the most associated TCRs and HLA-C alleles having the fewest. In the study, about 150 TCR beta chains were listed as associated with cytomegalovirus. The sequencing pipeline was judged likely to have produced a cluster of highly shared sequence variants as a technical artifact. A further reported finding was that TCR beta sequences accurately predicted the HLA-A and HLA-B alleles for most subjects in the first cohort. According to the authors, the approach could potentially be generalized to other disease states and immunological phenotypes. Presence/absence analyses assumed roughly uniform sequencing depth across donors, an assumption that may not hold. Compared with equally common non-associated chains, HLA-associated TCR beta chains in a later analysis were more clonally expanded and had lower generation probabilities. The 87-base-pair reads could not distinguish some IMGT-functional V segments, including TRBV6-2 and TRBV6-3, so those segments were excluded. Several of the top co-occurrence clusters appeared to be linked to parvovirus B19, influenza, CMV and Epstein-Barr virus, according to a later analysis. Compared with the roughly 700-donor mean, donors in an Asian-associated ancestry cluster had fewer N-insertions in productive TCRs, according to a later genetic analysis.

For this clone: Its antigen is not yet known. Per-base qualities were not stored, and no clone one base away is much larger.

V was cut back by 2 bases and J by 5 bases, leaving a gap of 15 bases between them. Including the terminal cysteine and phenylalanine, the CDR3 comprises 15 residues. The sequence is cut down to CDR3 DNA, 45 bases in frame from base 1. The germline V gene specifies MNHEY as CDR1 and SVGAGI as CDR2. The library was prepared using the immunoSEQ multiplex PCR assay. A mixture of 60 forward primers for TCR Vbeta segments and 13 reverse primers for TCR Jbeta segments was used in the multiplex PCR. A multiplex PCR assay on genomic DNA amplified the CDR3 region of rearranged TCR beta genes. The Illumina HiSeq System was used to sequence the amplified TCR beta libraries as 87-base-pair reads. As for the authors' bioinformatics: A later analysis tallied about 77 million unique TCR beta chains across the 610 or so repertoires, and about 12 million of those chains were shared by two or more donors. A nearest-neighbor algorithm error-corrected the raw reads and collapsed the reads into unique sequences, merging closely related sequences to remove PCR and sequencing errors. CDR3 sequences were aligned to IMGT reference sequences to assign V, D and J gene segments. For a sequence to be retained, at least a six-nucleotide match to both a V gene segment and a J gene segment was required. Rearrangements were classified as productive when the CDR3 lacked stop codons and remained in frame with V and J, and all other rearrangements were classified as non-productive. CDR3 was defined by IMGT convention, running from the second conserved V-encoded cysteine to the conserved J-encoded phenylalanine. The earlier analysis of 500 to 650 of the donors excluded any sequence lacking an unambiguous match to a single V gene segment. An earlier analysis of a few hundred of the donors called V segments functional above 56.7% productive rearrangements and segregating when the between-donor standard deviation exceeded 5%. A statistical classification framework was built for diagnosing cytomegalovirus status from the catalog of TCR beta chain sequences. V and J gene assignment, in a later analysis, came from comparing TCR nucleotide sequences with IMGT/GENE-DB human TR gene sequences. Using the TCRdist pipeline, a later analysis assigned CDR3 sequences along with most-parsimonious VDJ recombination scenarios. In a later analysis, each TCR beta chain was defined by its CDR3 amino acid sequence together with its V-gene family, and reads lacking a unique V-gene family were excluded. In a later analysis, a few hundred highly shared, low-generation-probability nucleotide sequences were removed to address suspected cross-contamination and a sequencing artifact. In a later analysis, a clonal expansion index for each public chain was calculated from normalized within-repertoire ranks of inferred template counts. Generation probabilities in a later analysis came from a VDJ recombination model fitted to out-of-frame rearrangements, and those results were checked against IGoR. In a later analysis, TCR-TCR, TCR-HLA and TCR-CMV co-occurrence was scored with hypergeometric tests, and a repertoire-size bias correction was applied to TCR pairs. False discovery rates were estimated in a later analysis by permuting HLA or CMV assignments 20 times. A later analysis grouped co-occurring TCRs with DBSCAN, adding TCRdist sequence similarity when clustering within HLA-allele-positive subsets. For co-occurrence clustering, repertoires with fewer than 30,000 or more than 120,000 public chains were excluded, along with five or six repertoires with anomalous nucleotide sharing. TCRdb mirrors the immuneACCESS table, restricted to in-frame sequences. Some clones are absent from its copies; in checked studies, under half trace to an unresolved V gene, and the reason for the others is unknown. V, J and clone size reflect that table, while D and trimming were determined from the DNA. The table for this sample lists about 140,000 clones; about 66% of them were counted only once. Clones ranked in the top ten supply 1.8% of the sample.

The cohort comprised fewer than 750 healthy bone marrow donors. At the time of sampling, all cohort members were nominally healthy, though unrecorded immune exposures were likely present. The donor tested CMV seronegative and was one of the 352 seronegative cohort members. A peripheral blood sample was provided by each donor, and peripheral blood mononuclear cells were used for TCR beta sequencing. The Qiagen DNeasy Blood Extraction Kit was used to extract genomic DNA from the blood cell samples. Sequenced material: PBMCs. The sequence links TRBV6-5 to TRBJ1-1; the D gene cannot be named for sure. This clonotype was sampled from a male donor in good health and CMV-seronegative. The CDR3 corresponds to CASSYGGGLATEAFF. The DNA sequence is as follows: TGTGCCAGCAGTTACGGAGGCGGATTAGCGACTGAAGCTTTCTTT.